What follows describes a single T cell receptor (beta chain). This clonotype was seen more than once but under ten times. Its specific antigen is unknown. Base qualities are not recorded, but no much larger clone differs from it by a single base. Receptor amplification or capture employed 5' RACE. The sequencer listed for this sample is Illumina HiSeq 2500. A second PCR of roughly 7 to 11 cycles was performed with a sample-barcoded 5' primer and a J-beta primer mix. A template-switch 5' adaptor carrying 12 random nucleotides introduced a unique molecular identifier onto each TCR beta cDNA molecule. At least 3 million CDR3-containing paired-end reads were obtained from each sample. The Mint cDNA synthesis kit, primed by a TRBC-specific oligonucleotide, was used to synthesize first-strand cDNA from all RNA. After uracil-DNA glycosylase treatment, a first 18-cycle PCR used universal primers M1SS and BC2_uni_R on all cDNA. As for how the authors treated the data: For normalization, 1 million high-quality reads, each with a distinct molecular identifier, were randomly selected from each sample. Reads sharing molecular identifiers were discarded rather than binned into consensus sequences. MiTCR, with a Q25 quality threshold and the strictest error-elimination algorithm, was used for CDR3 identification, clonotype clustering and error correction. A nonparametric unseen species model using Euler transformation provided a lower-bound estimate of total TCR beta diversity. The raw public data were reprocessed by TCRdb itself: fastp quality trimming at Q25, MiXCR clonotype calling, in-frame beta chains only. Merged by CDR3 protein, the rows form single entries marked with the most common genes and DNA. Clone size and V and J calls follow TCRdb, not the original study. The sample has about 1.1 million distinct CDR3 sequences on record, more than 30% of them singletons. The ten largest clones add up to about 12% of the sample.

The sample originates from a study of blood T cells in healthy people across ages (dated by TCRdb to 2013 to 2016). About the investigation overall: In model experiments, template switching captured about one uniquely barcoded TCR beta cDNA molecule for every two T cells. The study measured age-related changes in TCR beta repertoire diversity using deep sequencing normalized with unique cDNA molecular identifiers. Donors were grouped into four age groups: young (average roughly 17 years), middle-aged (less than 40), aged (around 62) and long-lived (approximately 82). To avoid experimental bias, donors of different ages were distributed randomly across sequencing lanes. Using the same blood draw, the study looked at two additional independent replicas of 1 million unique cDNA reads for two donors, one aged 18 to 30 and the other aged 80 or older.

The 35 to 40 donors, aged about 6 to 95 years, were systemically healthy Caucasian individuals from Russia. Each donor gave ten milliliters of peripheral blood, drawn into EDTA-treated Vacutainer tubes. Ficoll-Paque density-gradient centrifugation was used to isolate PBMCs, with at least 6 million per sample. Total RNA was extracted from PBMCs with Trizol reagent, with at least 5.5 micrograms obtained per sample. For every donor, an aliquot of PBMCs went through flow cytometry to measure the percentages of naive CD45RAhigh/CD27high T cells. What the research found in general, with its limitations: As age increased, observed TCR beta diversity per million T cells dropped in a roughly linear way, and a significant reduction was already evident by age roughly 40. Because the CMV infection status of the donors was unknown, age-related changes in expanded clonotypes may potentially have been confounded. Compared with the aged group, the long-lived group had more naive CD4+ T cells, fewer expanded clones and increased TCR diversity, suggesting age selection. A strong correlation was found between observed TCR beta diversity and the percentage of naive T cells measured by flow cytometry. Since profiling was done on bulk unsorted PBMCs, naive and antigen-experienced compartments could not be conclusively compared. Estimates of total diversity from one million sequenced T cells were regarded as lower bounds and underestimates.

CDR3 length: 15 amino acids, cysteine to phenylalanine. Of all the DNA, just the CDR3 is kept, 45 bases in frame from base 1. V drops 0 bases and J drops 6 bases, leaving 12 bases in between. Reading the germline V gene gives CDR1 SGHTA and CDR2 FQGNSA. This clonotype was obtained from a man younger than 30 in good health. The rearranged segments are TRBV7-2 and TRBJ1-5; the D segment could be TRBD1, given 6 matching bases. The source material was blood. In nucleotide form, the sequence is TGTGCCAGCAGCTTAGCAGGGGACATTGGTCAGCCCCAGCATTTT. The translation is CASSLAGDIGQPQHF.